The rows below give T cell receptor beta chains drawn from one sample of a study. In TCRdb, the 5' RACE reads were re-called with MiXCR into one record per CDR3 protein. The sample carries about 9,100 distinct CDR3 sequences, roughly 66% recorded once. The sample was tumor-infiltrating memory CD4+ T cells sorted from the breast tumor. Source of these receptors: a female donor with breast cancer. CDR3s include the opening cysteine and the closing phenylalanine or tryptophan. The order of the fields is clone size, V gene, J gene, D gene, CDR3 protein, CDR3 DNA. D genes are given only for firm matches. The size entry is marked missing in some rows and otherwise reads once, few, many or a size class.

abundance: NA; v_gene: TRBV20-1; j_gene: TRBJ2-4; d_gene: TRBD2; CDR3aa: CSASWTSSVAKNIQYF; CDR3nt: TGCAGTGCTAGTTGGACTAGCTCGGTAGCCAAAAACATTCAGTACTTC
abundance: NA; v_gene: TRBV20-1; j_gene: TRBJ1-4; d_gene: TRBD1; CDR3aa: CRAQGGLPGQGAEKLFF; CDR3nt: TGCAGGGCCCAGGGCGGATTACCGGGACAGGGGGCTGAAAAACTGTTTTTT
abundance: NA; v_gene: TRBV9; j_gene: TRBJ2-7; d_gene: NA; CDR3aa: CASSAWDTSYEQYF; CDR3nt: TGTGCCAGCAGCGCCTGGGACACCTCCTACGAGCAGTACTTC
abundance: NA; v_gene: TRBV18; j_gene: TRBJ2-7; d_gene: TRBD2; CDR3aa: CASSPGLDREQYF; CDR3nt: TGTGCCAGCTCACCGGGACTAGACCGCGAGCAGTACTTC
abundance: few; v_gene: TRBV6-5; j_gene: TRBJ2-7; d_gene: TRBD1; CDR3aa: CASSYDRGDYEQYF; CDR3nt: TGTGCCAGCAGTTACGACAGGGGAGATTACGAGCAGTACTTC
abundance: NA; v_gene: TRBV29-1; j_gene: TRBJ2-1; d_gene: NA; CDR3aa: CSVVLPGKPYNEQFF; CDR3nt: TGCAGCGTTGTCCTCCCGGGGAAACCCTACAATGAGCAGTTCTTC
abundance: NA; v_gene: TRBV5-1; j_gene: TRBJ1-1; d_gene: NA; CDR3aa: CASSLTGAQSWDTEAFF; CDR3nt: TGCGCCAGCAGCCTAACAGGAGCCCAGAGTTGGGACACTGAAGCTTTCTTT
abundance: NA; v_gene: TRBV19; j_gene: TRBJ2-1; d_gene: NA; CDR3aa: CASSMSPRRNGDNEQFF; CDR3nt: TGTGCCAGTAGTATGTCCCCACGGCGGAATGGGGACAATGAGCAGTTCTTC
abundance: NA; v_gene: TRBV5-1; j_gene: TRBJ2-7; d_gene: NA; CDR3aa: CASSLSTAGEQYF; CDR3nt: TGCGCCAGCAGCTTGTCAACGGCAGGGGAGCAGTACTTC
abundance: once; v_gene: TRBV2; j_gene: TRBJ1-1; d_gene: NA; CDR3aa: CASSPPEGGAAFF; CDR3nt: TGTGCCAGCAGTCCTCCCGAGGGGGGCGCGGCTTTCTTT
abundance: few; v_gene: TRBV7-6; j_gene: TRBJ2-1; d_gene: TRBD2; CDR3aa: CASSFISGAPEQFF; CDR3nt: TGTGCCAGCAGCTTTATTAGCGGGGCCCCAGAGCAGTTCTTC
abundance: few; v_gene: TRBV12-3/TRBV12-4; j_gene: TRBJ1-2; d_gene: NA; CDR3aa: CASTLGGIEGYTF; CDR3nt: TGTGCCAGCACCCTGGGGGGGATTGAGGGCTACACCTTC
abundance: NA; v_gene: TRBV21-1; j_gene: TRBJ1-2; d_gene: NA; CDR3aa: CASKGTGGSGYTF; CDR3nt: TGTGCCAGCAAAGGGACAGGGGGCTCTGGCTACACCTTC
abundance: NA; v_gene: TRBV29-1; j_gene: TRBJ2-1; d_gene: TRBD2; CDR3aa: CSVPPLTSGGAGGFRNEQFF; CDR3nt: TGCAGCGTTCCCCCGCTGACTAGCGGGGGGGCCGGAGGTTTTAGAAATGAGCAGTTCTTC
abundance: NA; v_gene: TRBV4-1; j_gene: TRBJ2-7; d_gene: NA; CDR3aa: CASSLTTVPNEQYF; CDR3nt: TGCGCCAGCAGCCTTACGACGGTTCCTAACGAGCAGTACTTC
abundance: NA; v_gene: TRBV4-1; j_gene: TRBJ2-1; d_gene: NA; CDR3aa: CASSQVSGMDEQFF; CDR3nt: TGCGCCAGCAGCCAAGTCTCAGGGATGGATGAGCAGTTCTTC
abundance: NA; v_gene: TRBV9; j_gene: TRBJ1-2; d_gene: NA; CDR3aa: CASGSSGYGYTF; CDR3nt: TGTGCCAGCGGTAGCTCGGGCTATGGCTACACCTTC
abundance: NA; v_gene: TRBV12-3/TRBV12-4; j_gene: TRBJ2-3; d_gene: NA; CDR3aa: CASSLNSDTQYF; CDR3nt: TGTGCCAGCAGTTTAAATTCGGATACGCAGTATTTT
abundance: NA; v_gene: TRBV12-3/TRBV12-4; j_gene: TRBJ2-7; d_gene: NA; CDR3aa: CASSLKRTSYEQYF; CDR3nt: TGTGCCAGCAGTTTAAAGCGGACCTCCTACGAGCAGTACTTC
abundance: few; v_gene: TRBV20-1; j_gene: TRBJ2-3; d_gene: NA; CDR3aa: CSATPYRAAGLDTQYF; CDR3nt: TGCAGTGCTACCCCCTACAGGGCTGCGGGGCTCGATACGCAGTATTTT
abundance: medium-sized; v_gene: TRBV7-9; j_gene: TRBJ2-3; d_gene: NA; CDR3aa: CASSRDNSDTQYF; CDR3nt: TGTGCCAGCAGTCGGGACAACTCAGATACGCAGTATTTT
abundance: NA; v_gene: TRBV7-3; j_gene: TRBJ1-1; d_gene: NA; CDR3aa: CASSLSSGAGTEAFF; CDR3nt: TGTGCCAGCAGCTTAAGTAGTGGTGCGGGCACTGAAGCTTTCTTT
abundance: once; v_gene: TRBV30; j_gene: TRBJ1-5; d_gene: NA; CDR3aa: CAWSPKGFGGQPQHF; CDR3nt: TGTGCCTGGAGTCCCAAGGGTTTTGGGGGTCAGCCCCAGCATTTT
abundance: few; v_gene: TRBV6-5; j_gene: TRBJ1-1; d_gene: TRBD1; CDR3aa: CASSRGQRNTEAFF; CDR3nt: TGTGCCAGCAGTAGGGGACAGCGGAACACTGAAGCTTTCTTT
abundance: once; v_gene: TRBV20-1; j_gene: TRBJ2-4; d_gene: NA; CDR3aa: CSTSRDVAKNIQYF; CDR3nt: TGCAGTACTTCACGGGACGTGGCCAAAAACATTCAGTACTTC
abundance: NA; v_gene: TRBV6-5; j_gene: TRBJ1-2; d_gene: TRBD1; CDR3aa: CASSYKGRGHGGYTF; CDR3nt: TGTGCCAGCAGTTACAAGGGCAGGGGGCATGGTGGCTACACCTTC
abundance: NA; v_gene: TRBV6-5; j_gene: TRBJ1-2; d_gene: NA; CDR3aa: CASSSEGENGYTF; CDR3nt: TGTGCCAGCAGTTCGGAAGGGGAGAATGGCTACACCTTC
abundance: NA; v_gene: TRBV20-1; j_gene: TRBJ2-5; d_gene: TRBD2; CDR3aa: CSARISSGIQETQYF; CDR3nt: TGCAGTGCTAGAATTTCTAGCGGGATCCAAGAGACCCAGTACTTC
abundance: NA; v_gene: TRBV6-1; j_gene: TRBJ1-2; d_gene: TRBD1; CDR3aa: CASSEGQGYGYTF; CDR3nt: TGTGCCAGCAGTGAAGGACAGGGCTATGGCTACACCTTC
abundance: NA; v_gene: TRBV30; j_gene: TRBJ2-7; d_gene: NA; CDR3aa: CAWASGAGEQYF; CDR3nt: TGTGCCTGGGCCTCGGGGGCGGGCGAGCAGTACTTC
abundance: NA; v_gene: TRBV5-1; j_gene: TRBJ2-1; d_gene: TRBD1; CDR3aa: CASSFRTGEQFF; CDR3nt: TGCGCCAGCAGCTTCCGGACAGGGGAGCAGTTCTTC
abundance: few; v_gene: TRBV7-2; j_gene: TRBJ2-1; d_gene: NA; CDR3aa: CASSSFPRSKYNEQFF; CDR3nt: TGTGCCAGCAGCTCCTTTCCAAGGAGTAAGTACAATGAGCAGTTCTTC
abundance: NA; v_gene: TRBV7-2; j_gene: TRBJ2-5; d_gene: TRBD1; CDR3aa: CASSSSTGGGETQYF; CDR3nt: TGTGCCAGCAGCTCGTCGACAGGGGGGGGAGAGACCCAGTACTTC
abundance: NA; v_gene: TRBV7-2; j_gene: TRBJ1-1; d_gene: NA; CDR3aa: CASRPIGRVDTEAFF; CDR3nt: TGTGCCAGCAGGCCCATCGGTAGGGTAGACACTGAAGCTTTCTTT
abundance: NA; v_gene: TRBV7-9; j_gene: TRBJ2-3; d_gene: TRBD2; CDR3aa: CASRGRGGPTDTQYF; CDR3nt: TGTGCCAGCAGGGGACGGGGGGGGCCCACAGATACGCAGTATTTT
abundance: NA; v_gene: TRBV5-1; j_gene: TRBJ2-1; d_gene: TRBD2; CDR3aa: CASSFGLAGYNEQFF; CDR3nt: TGCGCCAGCAGCTTTGGGCTAGCGGGGTACAATGAGCAGTTCTTC
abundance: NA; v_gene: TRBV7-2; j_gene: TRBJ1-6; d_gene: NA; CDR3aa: CASSPSSISPLHF; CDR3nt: TGTGCCAGCAGCCCCTCGTCCATTTCACCCCTCCACTTT
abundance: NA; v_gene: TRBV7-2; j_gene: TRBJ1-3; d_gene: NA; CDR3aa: CASSSRVSGNTIYF; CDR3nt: TGTGCCAGCAGCTCCAGGGTCTCTGGAAACACCATATATTTT
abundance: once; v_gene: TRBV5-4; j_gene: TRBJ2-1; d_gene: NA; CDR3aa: CASSSGQIYNEQFF; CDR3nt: TGTGCCAGCAGCTCCGGACAGATATACAATGAGCAGTTCTTC
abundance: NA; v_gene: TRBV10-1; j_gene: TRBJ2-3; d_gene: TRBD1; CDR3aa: CASSDSGTGLRTDTQYF; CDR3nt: TGCGCCAGCAGTGACTCTGGGACAGGTTTGAGAACAGATACGCAGTATTTT
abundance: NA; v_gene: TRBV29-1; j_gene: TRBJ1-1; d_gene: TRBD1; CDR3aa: CSVVTGNSAFF; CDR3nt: TGCAGCGTCGTGACAGGGAATTCGGCTTTCTTT
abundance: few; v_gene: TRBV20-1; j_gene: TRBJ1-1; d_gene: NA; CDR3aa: CSARPINPLGRAEAFF; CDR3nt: TGCAGTGCTAGACCGATCAACCCCCTCGGAAGGGCTGAAGCTTTCTTT
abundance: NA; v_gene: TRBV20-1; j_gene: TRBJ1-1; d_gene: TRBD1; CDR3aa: CSASTAQGARGAFF; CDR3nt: TGCAGTGCTAGTACAGCTCAGGGGGCGCGGGGAGCTTTCTTT
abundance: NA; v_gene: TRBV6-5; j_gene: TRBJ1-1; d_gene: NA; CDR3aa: CASSYEGGNTEAFF; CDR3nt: TGTGCCAGCAGTTACGAGGGTGGGAACACTGAAGCTTTCTTT
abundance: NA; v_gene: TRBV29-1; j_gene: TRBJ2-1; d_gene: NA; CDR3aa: CSTSDRTYNEQFF; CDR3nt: TGCAGCACTTCGGACAGAACCTACAATGAGCAGTTCTTC
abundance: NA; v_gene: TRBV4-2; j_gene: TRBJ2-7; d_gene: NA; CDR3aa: CASSLTTVPNEQHF; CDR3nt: TGCGCCAGCAGCCTTACGACGGTTCCTAACGAGCAGCACTTC
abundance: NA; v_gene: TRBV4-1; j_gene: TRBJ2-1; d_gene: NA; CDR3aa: CASSQDMRSSSYNEQFF; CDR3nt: TGCGCCAGCAGCCAAGATATGCGCTCTAGCTCCTACAATGAGCAGTTCTTC
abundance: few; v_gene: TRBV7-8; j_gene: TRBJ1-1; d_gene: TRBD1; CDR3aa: CASSREQGVSGAFF; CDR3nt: TGTGCCAGCAGCCGGGAACAGGGGGTTTCGGGAGCTTTCTTT
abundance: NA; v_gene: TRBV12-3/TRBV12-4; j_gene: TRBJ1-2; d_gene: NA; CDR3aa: CASSRTTYGYTF; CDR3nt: TGTGCCAGCAGCCGTACAACTTATGGCTACACCTTC
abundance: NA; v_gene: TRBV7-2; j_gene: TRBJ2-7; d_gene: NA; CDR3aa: CASSPLQRGRKQYF; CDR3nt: TGTGCCAGCAGCCCCCTACAGCGCGGACGGAAGCAGTACTTC
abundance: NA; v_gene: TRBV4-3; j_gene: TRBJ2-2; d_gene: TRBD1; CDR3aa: CASSLDRAYTGELFF; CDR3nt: TGCGCCAGCAGCCTCGACAGGGCTTACACCGGGGAGCTGTTTTTT
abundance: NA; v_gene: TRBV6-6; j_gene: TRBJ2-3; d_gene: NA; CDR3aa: CASSYLQSTDTQYF; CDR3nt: TGTGCCAGCAGTTATCTACAGAGCACAGATACGCAGTATTTT
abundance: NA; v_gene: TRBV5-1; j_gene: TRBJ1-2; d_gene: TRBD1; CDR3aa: CASSLTGQGVYGYTF; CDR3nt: TGCGCCAGCAGCTTGACGGGACAGGGGGTCTATGGCTACACCTTC
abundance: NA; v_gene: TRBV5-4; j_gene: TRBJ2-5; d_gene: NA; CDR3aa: CASSLGAQETQYF; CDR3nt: TGTGCCAGCAGCTTGGGGGCCCAGGAGACCCAGTACTTC